The 27 T cell receptor beta chains presented below share a single source sample, sequenced in a study of T cell clonality in common variable immunodeficiency. Study findings and constraints: Reportedly, TCR beta sequences from common variable immunodeficiency showed fewer deletions and N-nucleotide insertions.

Their target antigens are unknown. The method was immunoSEQ multiplex PCR; TCRdb's version includes in-frame clones alone and lacks a portion of them. The sample lists about 31,000 clones, none appearing once, the ten largest making up approximately 7%. Sample: peripheral blood mononuclear cells. All receptors come from a human donor with common variable immunodeficiency.

This clone was picked up many times. The read ends 3 residues before the CDR3 terminus; that terminus is restored from the germline J gene. The chain carries TRBV7-2 and TRBJ2-1, with D hard to call. Germline V gene sequence: CDR1 SGHTA, CDR2 FQGNSA. This CDR3 has 15 residues. Trimming took 4 bases from V and 7 from J, leaving 17 bases between them. Incomplete CDR3 DNA: TGTGCCAGCAGCTCTTACCTCTCTGTAGGGAATGAG. It yields the protein CASSSYLSVGNE. The whole CDR3 sequence reads CASSSYLSVGNEQFF.

The sample holds many counts of this clone. The read ends 3 residues early relative to the CDR3; the germline J gene fills the gap. This chain connects TRBV18 to TRBJ1-5; tentative D call: TRBD1 (6 bases). Trimming pared 4 bases from V and 0 bases from J, leaving 13 bases between. The germline CDR1 and CDR2 sequences are KGHSH and LQKENI. The CDR3 is made up of 16 amino acids. CDR3 amino acids: CASSLQGPYSNQPQHF. The CDR3 DNA, read in part, is TGTGCCAGCTCACTACAGGGTCCCTATAGCAATCAGCCC.

This clone showed up many times. Read sequence stops 3 residues before the CDR3 end, and the germline J gene provides the missing end. This chain joins TRBV9 and TRBJ2-7; 7 bases line up with TRBD1. The CDR3 sequence is 15 residues long. Germline lookup yields CDR1 SGDLS and CDR2 YYNGEE. The V and J ends lost 0 bases and 3 bases, in that order; junction bases with no gene match: 6. This CDR3 reads CASSVEGAGYYEQYF. CDR3 bases read: TGTGCCAGCAGCGTAGAGGGGGCCGGGTACTACGAG.

As to this clone: Read coverage stops 3 residues before the CDR3 terminus; the germline J gene supplies the remainder. V is TRBV11-1 and J is TRBJ2-7, with D tentatively TRBD1 (8 bases). CDR3 length: 14 amino acids. The V end lost 9 bases, the J end lost 4 bases, and 19 bases lay between the germline ends. CDR1 and CDR2 (germline): SGHAT, FQDESV (reference sequence). The chain's CDR3 is CASREDRAGYEQYF. The CDR3 bases that were read are TGTGCCAGTCGGGAGGACAGGGCCGGTTACGAG.

This clone showed up many times. The read halts 3 residues ahead of the CDR3 end, with the missing end drawn from the germline J gene. This chain uses TRBV7-2 with TRBJ2-7; TRBD1 matches at 7 bases. From germline, CDR1 is SGHTA and CDR2 FQGNSA. Unmatched junction bases numbered 8, after V lost 5 bases and J lost 4 bases. The CDR3 covers 14 residues. The CDR3 DNA, read in part, is TGTGCCAGCAGCCTACAGGGGCATGGGTACGAG. Translated, it gives CASSLQGHGYE. The whole CDR3 reads CASSLQGHGYEQYF. Filled out from reference TRBV7-2 and TRBJ2-7, the complete variable domain reads GAGVSQSPSNKVTEKGKDVELRCDPISGHTALYWYRQSLGQGLEFLIYFQGNSAPDKSGLPSDRFSAERTGGSVSTLTIQRTQQEDSAVYLCASSLQGHGYEQYFGPGTRLTVT.

This clone was observed at least ten times. The DNA ends 3 residues before the CDR3 does, and the rest of the CDR3 is filled in from the germline J gene. This chain links TRBV18 with TRBJ2-5; D is undetermined. CDR1 and CDR2 (germline): KGHSH, LQKENI. V shed 3 bases and J shed 2 bases, with 13 bases lying between them. This CDR3 has 15 amino acids. CDR3 DNA, as far as it was read: TGTGCCAGCTCACCGTATGGGCAGCAACAAGAGACC. Its translation is CASSPYGQQQET. The entire CDR3 protein is CASSPYGQQQETQYF. The variable domain in full, with the rest retrieved from reference TRBV18 and TRBJ2-5, is NAGVMQNPRHLVRRRGQEARLRCSPMKGHSHVYWYRQLPEEGLKFMVYLQKENIIDESGMPKERFSAEFPKEGPSILRIQQVVRGDSAAYFCASSPYGQQQETQYFGPGTRLLVL.

This clone rates as medium-sized. CDR3 bases read: TGCAGTGCTAGAGATGATCAAGGAGATACG. Encoded protein: CSARDDQGDT. In full, the CDR3 reads CSARDDQGDTQYF. The genes are TRBV20-1 and TRBJ2-3; D is uncertain. Read sequence stops 3 residues before the CDR3 end, and the germline J gene provides the missing end. V was clipped by 0 bases and J by 5 bases, with 9 bases between them. This CDR3 has 13 amino acids. Germline CDR1 is DFQATT and CDR2 is SNEGSKA (reference sequence).

This clone was observed many times. This CDR3 is CASSSSDIYGYTF. CDR3 bases read: TGTGCCAGCAGCTCCTCGGACATCTATGGC. The chain joins TRBV5-5 to TRBJ1-2; the D gene is possibly TRBD1 (5 bases). Read data end 3 residues before the CDR3 end; the end is taken from the germline J gene. The germline V and J ends were trimmed by 3 bases and 4 bases, with 10 bases remaining between them. Germline V gives CDR1 SGHKS, CDR2 YYEKEE (reference sequence). CDR3 size: 13 residues.

This clone appeared many times. The read falls 3 residues short of the CDR3 end, and the missing part is taken from the germline J gene. The chain links TRBV5-1 to TRBJ2-7; the D is unclear. V was trimmed by 4 bases and J by 0 bases, leaving 8 bases between them. The CDR3 spans 13 residues. In germline, CDR1 is SGHRS, CDR2 YFSETQ. CDR3 DNA, as far as it was read: TGCGCCAGCAGCGTACAGAGCTCCTACGAG. Translating gives CASSVQSSYE. From start to end, the CDR3 is CASSVQSSYEQYF.

This clone occurred many times. Here the CDR3 reads CSVVGQGAIGELFF. The sequenced CDR3 bases are TGCAGCGTTGTGGGGCAGGGGGCGATCGGGGAG. The chain combines TRBV29-1 with TRBJ2-2, with 8 bases lining up with TRBD1. The missing CDR3 end, 3 residues past where the read stops, is filled in from the germline J gene. The CDR3 has 14 residues. From germline, CDR1 is SQVTM and CDR2 ANQGSEA. The ends lost 4 bases at V and 7 bases at J; junction bases unmatched: 8.

The table lists this clone with many counts. The missing CDR3 end, 3 residues past where the read stops, is filled in from the germline J gene. The chain couples TRBV20-1 to TRBJ1-2; a weak D match, TRBD1 (5 bases). The CDR3 covers 17 residues. Germline V gene lookup returns CDR1 DFQATT and CDR2 SNEGSKA (reference sequence). The CDR3 loop reads CSAPPAGASGKEETYTF. Partial CDR3 DNA: TGCAGTGCTCCTCCGGCCGGGGCTAGCGGGAAAGAAGAGACC.

By sample share, this clone is medium-sized (0.01 to 0.1%). The sequenced fragment ends 3 residues before the CDR3 boundary, so the rest is inferred from the germline J gene. The chain recombines TRBV18 with TRBJ1-1; weak D call: TRBD1 (5 bases). Per the germline V gene, CDR1 is KGHSH and CDR2 is LQKENI. V was shortened by 6 bases and J by 1 base, with 9 bases between the two germline ends. The CDR3 consists of 13 residues. Partial CDR3 DNA: TGTGCCAGCTCGACAGCCTCGAACACTGAA. It yields the protein CASSTASNTE. The whole CDR3 sequence is CASSTASNTEAFF. Combining the CDR3 with reference TRBV18 and TRBJ1-1 gives the whole variable domain NAGVMQNPRHLVRRRGQEARLRCSPMKGHSHVYWYRQLPEEGLKFMVYLQKENIIDESGMPKERFSAEFPKEGPSILRIQQVVRGDSAAYFCASSTASNTEAFFGQGTRLTVV.

This clone has only a few counts. The read is 3 residues too short to cover the CDR3 end, so that end is filled in from the germline J gene. The chain employs TRBV7-7 and TRBJ2-2, with TRBD2 matching 9 bases. Looked up from germline, CDR1 is SSHAT and CDR2 is FNYEAQ (reference sequence). There are 18 residues in the CDR3. The trim removed 3 bases at V and 7 bases at J, leaving 15 bases unmatched. Incomplete CDR3 DNA: TGTGCCAGCAGCTTGTCGTTAGCGGGAGCTCTAGTTGGCGGGGAG. Protein sequence: CASSLSLAGALVGGE. The CDR3 reads in full as CASSLSLAGALVGGELFF.

Notes on this clone: The read falls 3 residues short of the CDR3 end, and the missing part is taken from the germline J gene. The V call is TRBV29-1, the J call TRBJ2-7, with D perhaps TRBD2 (6 bases). Germline assignment: CDR1 SQVTM and CDR2 ANQGSEA. The length of the CDR3 is 14 residues. Trimming stripped 1 base from V and 2 bases from J, with 12 bases between. CDR3 loop: CSVEVGRGAYEQYF. The sequenced CDR3 bases are TGCAGCGTTGAAGTAGGGCGGGGAGCCTACGAG.

Turning to this clone: The read ends 3 residues before the CDR3 terminus; that terminus is restored from the germline J gene. V gene TRBV19 combines with J gene TRBJ2-5, with TRBD1 identical over 7 bases. The CDR3 is 13 amino acids. Germline assignment: CDR1 LNHDA and CDR2 SQIVND (reference sequence). Trimming at V came to 8 bases and at J to 6 bases, leaving 9 bases not matched to a gene. This CDR3 is CASVDRLYKTQYF. The part of the CDR3 DNA that was read is TGTGCCAGTGTGGACAGGTTATACAAGACC.

This clone was picked up a small number of times. Read sequence stops 3 residues before the CDR3 end, and the germline J gene provides the missing end. This chain joins TRBV7-2 and TRBJ1-1; 9 bases align to TRBD1. Germline CDR1 is SGHTA and CDR2 is FQGNSA. The CDR3 spans 14 residues. With 6 bases clipped from V and 0 bases from J, the junction kept 2 bases outside the gene matches. CDR3 loop: CASSRDRVNTEAFF. The sequenced part of the CDR3 DNA is TGTGCCAGCAGTCGGGACAGGGTGAACACTGAA. Looking up the rest from reference TRBV7-2 and TRBJ1-1 gives the full variable domain: GAGVSQSPSNKVTEKGKDVELRCDPISGHTALYWYRQSLGQGLEFLIYFQGNSAPDKSGLPSDRFSAERTGGSVSTLTIQRTQQEDSAVYLCASSRDRVNTEAFFGQGTRLTVV.

This clone was counted between two and nine times. The read gets to within 3 residues of the CDR3 end, and the germline J gene fills in the rest. This rearrangement joins TRBV2 to TRBJ2-7; a weak D match, TRBD1 (5 bases). The CDR3 contains 14 residues. The V gene's germline CDR1 is SNHLY and CDR2 FYNNEI. V was clipped by 6 bases and J by 0 bases, with 12 bases between them. The sequenced part of the CDR3 DNA is TGTGCCAGCAGGAAGGACATCGGCTCCTACGAG. It encodes CASRKDIGSYE. The whole CDR3 protein is CASRKDIGSYEQYF.

This clone was detected many times. Sequencing ends 3 residues short of the CDR3 end; the germline J gene provides the rest. This chain joins TRBV30 and TRBJ1-1; 9 bases agree with TRBD1. In germline, CDR1 is GTSNPN, CDR2 SVGIG (reference sequence). Trimming removed 4 bases from V and 4 bases from J; junction bases left unmatched: 1. The CDR3 sequence is 12 residues long. The CDR3 bases that were read are TGTGCCTGGATGGACAGGGGCACTGAA. Its protein product is CAWMDRGTE. The CDR3 reads in full as CAWMDRGTEAFF.

This clone has a handful of counts. The CDR3 goes on 3 residues after the read ends, and that part is filled in from the germline J gene. This chain connects TRBV7-6 to TRBJ2-1; 11 bases match TRBD2. Trimming removed 5 bases from V and 5 bases from J; junction bases left unmatched: 5. Looked up from germline, CDR1 is SGHVS and CDR2 is FNYEAQ. The CDR3 runs 15 residues. CDR3 DNA, as far as it was read: TGTGCCAGCAGCCCGGGACTAGCGGTAAACAATGAG. This gives the protein CASSPGLAVNNE. The whole CDR3 protein reads CASSPGLAVNNEQFF.

By sample fraction, this clone is medium-sized. The CDR3 end lies 3 residues beyond the end of the read and is filled in from the germline J gene. This sequence joins TRBV15 and TRBJ2-5; D not certain. The CDR3 is 13 amino acids. V was pared by 0 bases and J by 5 bases, with 7 bases between. Looked up from germline, CDR1 is LNHNV and CDR2 is YYDKDF (reference sequence). The sequenced part of the CDR3 DNA is TGTGCCACCAGCAGAGATCTTTTGGAGACC. It encodes CATSRDLLET. The full CDR3 reads CATSRDLLETQYF.

Ten or more counts support this clone. The CDR3 end is not reached by the read, which stops 3 residues before it; the germline J gene fills it in. The chain uses TRBV7-4 and TRBJ1-5, with 12 nucleotides matching TRBD1. CDR1 SGHVT and CDR2 SQSDAQ come from the germline V gene. Trimming at V came to 5 bases and at J to 5 bases, leaving 13 bases not matched to a gene. The CDR3 totals 18 residues. CDR3 protein: CASSLTFPGQGAHQPQHF. The CDR3 DNA, read in part, is TGTGCCAGCAGCCTGACCTTTCCGGGACAGGGGGCCCATCAGCCC.

This clone was seen only a few times. The CDR3 end is not reached by the read, which stops 3 residues before it; the germline J gene fills it in. The chain recombines TRBV5-1 with TRBJ2-3, with TRBD1 as a possible D gene (6 bases). The CDR3 sequence is 15 residues long. V was cut by 0 bases and J by 4 bases, with 12 bases left in between. Germline loops: CDR1 SGHRS, CDR2 YFSETQ. The DNA read from the CDR3 is TGCGCCAGCAGCTTGGCCGGTCAGGGGTCAGATACG. The encoded protein is CASSLAGQGSDT. The whole CDR3 sequence is CASSLAGQGSDTQYF.

This clone was recorded many times. One end of the junction fails to match germline, which may point to a read error. The read terminates 3 residues before the CDR3 end, so the remaining end is supplied by the germline J gene. The rearrangement links TRBV4-2 to TRBJ2-5; TRBD2 agrees at 7 bases. The CDR3 is 17 amino acids. From germline, CDR1 is LGHNA and CDR2 YNFKEQ. The chain's CDR3 is CASSQGGAGAAQETQYF. The part of the CDR3 DNA that was read is TGCGCCAGCAGCCAAGGCGGGGCGGGAGCCGCACAAGAGACC.

This clone was seen at least ten times. The read gets to within 3 residues of the CDR3 end, and the germline J gene fills in the rest. V is TRBV5-1 and J is TRBJ2-5, with TRBD1 as a possible D gene (5 bases). The CDR3 spans 15 residues. CDR1 and CDR2 (germline): SGHRS, YFSETQ. The covered CDR3 bases are TGCGCCAGCAGCTTGGCGGTCCCGACAGCCACTACC. It yields the protein CASSLAVPTATT. The whole CDR3 sequence reads CASSLAVPTATTQYF.

This clone was observed a few times. Sequencing ends 3 residues short of the CDR3 end; the germline J gene provides the rest. This rearrangement joins TRBV19 to TRBJ1-6; D gene ambiguous. Germline CDR1 is LNHDA and CDR2 is SQIVND (reference sequence). The CDR3 spans 13 residues. The V end was cut by 7 bases, the J end by 7 bases, with 11 bases between. CDR3 amino acids: CASIRGGNSPLHF. Incomplete CDR3 DNA: TGTGCCAGTATTCGGGGAGGGAATTCACCC.

This clone appeared a few times. Here the CDR3 reads CASSFGLAGDADTQYF. The CDR3 bases that were read are TGTGCCAGCAGCTTCGGACTAGCGGGAGACGCAGATACG. The chain carries TRBV7-6 and TRBJ2-3; 13 positions agree with TRBD2. The read falls 3 residues short of the CDR3 end, and the missing part is taken from the germline J gene. The CDR3 has 16 amino acids. V gave up 3 bases and J gave up 4 bases; unmatched junction bases: 4. Germline-derived CDR1 and CDR2 are SGHVS and FNYEAQ.

This clone has a count of ten or more. The CDR3 is cut off 3 residues early in the read; its end comes from the germline J gene. This sequence joins TRBV6-2 or TRBV6-3 and TRBJ1-1; 8 bases align to TRBD1. The length of the CDR3 is 14 residues. CDR1 is MNHEY, CDR2 SVGEGT, per germline. Trimming cost V 2 bases and J 5 bases; bases outside gene matches: 4. CDR3 loop: CASSYGQGYTEAFF. The sequenced part of the CDR3 DNA is TGTGCCAGCAGTTACGGACAGGGCTATACTGAA.